This T cell receptor beta chain was sequenced for a study of blood T cell repertoires in COVID-19. At the level of the study: In each case, the material was cDNA or gDNA derived from T cells, B-cell-depleted T cells, or PBMCs.

Authors' analysis steps: Amplifying reference gene primers gave estimates of nucleated cell counts. Profiling relied on immunoSEQ multiplex PCR, and the TCRdb table lists in-frame clones only, not all of them. The DNA was the basis for D and trimming; V, J and clone size are from that table. The repertoire holds 130,000 to 150,000 clones, with roughly four fifths as singletons. CDR3 length: 15 amino acids. From germline, CDR1 is KGHSH and CDR2 LQKENI. V was shortened by 2 bases and J by 4 bases, with 14 bases between the two germline ends. The chain employs TRBV18 and TRBJ1-1, with a tentative D call TRBD1 (5 bases). Material for sequencing was peripheral blood. The receptor's source is a human donor with acute or convalescent COVID-19. The donor label of this sample is uncertain. CDR3 nucleotides: TGTGCCAGCTCACCAAAAACCGGGGGAAGCACTGAAGCTTTCTTT. This encodes CASSPKTGGSTEAFF.